This record covers a single TCR beta chain. Its matching antigen is unknown. The data are from a study of T-cell memory formation after mild COVID-19. Across the whole study: The TCR clusters were mostly specific to one donor.

The CDR3 has 16 amino acids. CDR1 and CDR2 from the germline V gene are SGHRS and YFSETQ. Unmatched junction bases numbered 6, after V lost 1 base and J lost 2 bases. 5'RACE primed at constant segments yielded TCR alpha and TCR beta cDNA libraries bearing sample barcodes and UMIs. TCRdb reprocessed the 5' RACE reads via MiXCR and lists one record per CDR3 protein. The repertoire consists of under 250,000 distinct CDR3 sequences, with over 9% occurring once and the leading ten covering approximately 20%. Study-level results: Balance between CD4 and CD8 was seen in clones contracting day 15 to 85, and a CD4+ lean was seen in later expanders.

The clonotype originates from a man in his late teens or twenties who had mild COVID-19 (a few samples of this study predate the infection). Cell type and time point are not known. What was sequenced was PBMCs or a T cell subset sorted from them (not recorded which). The chain is built from TRBV5-1 and TRBJ1-1; TRBD1 matches at 9 bases. CDR3 nucleotides: TGCGCCAGCAGCTTGTGGGGGACAGGGAGTAACACTGAAGCTTTCTTT. Translation: CASSLWGTGSNTEAFF.